These T cell receptor beta chains were read from a single sample in a study of blood T cell repertoires in COVID-19. Profiled with immunoSEQ multiplex PCR; TCRdb holds only in-frame clones, not every one. The sample lists approximately 210,000 clones, 85% occurring once. Specimen: peripheral blood. These TCRs come from a man aged 55 to 70 with COVID-19, enrolled during active disease. Both conserved end residues are part of each CDR3. Fields, in order: clone size, V gene, D gene, J gene, CDR3 protein, CDR3 DNA. D genes are given only for firm matches. A row's size may be missing; if present it is once, few, many or a size class.

clone size: .; V gene: TRBV5-6; D gene: .; J gene: TRBJ2-2; CDR3 protein: CASSLAEGANTGELFF; CDR3 DNA: TGTGCCAGCAGCTTGGCTGAGGGGGCGAACACCGGGGAGCTGTTTTTT
clone size: .; V gene: TRBV10-3; D gene: .; J gene: TRBJ1-6; CDR3 protein: CAISASTTSYNSPLHF; CDR3 DNA: TGTGCCATCAGTGCTAGTACGACCTCCTATAATTCACCCCTCCACTTT
clone size: .; V gene: TRBV19; D gene: .; J gene: TRBJ1-5; CDR3 protein: CAVAGGSQPQHF; CDR3 DNA: TGTGCCGTAGCGGGGGGTTCTCAGCCCCAGCATTTT
clone size: once; V gene: TRBV12-3/TRBV12-4; D gene: .; J gene: TRBJ2-1; CDR3 protein: CASSGLSYNEQFF; CDR3 DNA: TGTGCCAGCTCCGGACTCTCTTACAATGAGCAGTTCTTC
clone size: .; V gene: TRBV4-3; D gene: .; J gene: TRBJ1-2; CDR3 protein: CASSQDQQVQRYGYTF; CDR3 DNA: TGCGCCAGCAGCCAAGATCAACAGGTTCAGAGGTATGGCTACACCTTC
clone size: once; V gene: TRBV19; D gene: .; J gene: TRBJ1-5; CDR3 protein: CASSTQGEQPQHF; CDR3 DNA: TGTGCCAGTAGCACACAGGGAGAACAGCCCCAGCATTTT
clone size: .; V gene: TRBV27; D gene: .; J gene: TRBJ2-1; CDR3 protein: CASSSSSPIYNEQFF; CDR3 DNA: TGTGCCAGCAGTTCCTCATCTCCTATCTACAATGAGCAGTTCTTC
clone size: once; V gene: TRBV7-3; D gene: TRBD2; J gene: TRBJ2-3; CDR3 protein: CASSVLAGGADTQYF; CDR3 DNA: TGTGCCAGCAGCGTCCTAGCGGGAGGGGCAGATACGCAGTATTTT
clone size: .; V gene: TRBV2; D gene: .; J gene: TRBJ1-5; CDR3 protein: CASSDRVSNQPQHF; CDR3 DNA: TGTGCCAGCAGTGACAGGGTTAGCAATCAGCCCCAGCATTTT
clone size: .; V gene: TRBV5-4; D gene: TRBD2; J gene: TRBJ2-1; CDR3 protein: CADGTSGFGDEQFF; CDR3 DNA: TGTGCCGACGGGACTAGCGGCTTTGGAGATGAGCAGTTCTTC
clone size: .; V gene: TRBV5-5; D gene: TRBD1; J gene: TRBJ1-2; CDR3 protein: CASSLSGTGLFGYTF; CDR3 DNA: TGTGCCAGCAGCCTATCCGGGACAGGGCTGTTCGGCTACACCTTC
clone size: .; V gene: TRBV10-2; D gene: .; J gene: TRBJ1-4; CDR3 protein: CASSDADFTGNEKLFF; CDR3 DNA: TGCGCCAGCAGCGACGCCGATTTTACAGGGAATGAAAAACTGTTTTTT
clone size: .; V gene: TRBV6-1; D gene: .; J gene: TRBJ1-3; CDR3 protein: CASSERGKGGNTIYF; CDR3 DNA: TGTGCCAGCAGTGAACGAGGGAAAGGTGGAAACACCATATATTTT
clone size: .; V gene: TRBV27; D gene: .; J gene: TRBJ1-4; CDR3 protein: CASSLRTESTNEKLFF; CDR3 DNA: TGTGCCAGCAGTTTACGTACAGAGTCAACTAATGAAAAACTGTTTTTT
clone size: .; V gene: TRBV5-1; D gene: .; J gene: TRBJ2-2; CDR3 protein: CASSFVPGELFF; CDR3 DNA: TGCGCCAGCAGCTTCGTTCCCGGGGAGCTGTTTTTT
clone size: .; V gene: TRBV20-1; D gene: .; J gene: TRBJ2-2; CDR3 protein: CSASKAADTGELFF; CDR3 DNA: TGCAGTGCTAGTAAGGCGGCGGACACCGGGGAGCTGTTTTTT
clone size: .; V gene: TRBV15; D gene: .; J gene: TRBJ1-2; CDR3 protein: CATSRLDRRTYGYTF; CDR3 DNA: TGTGCCACCAGCAGACTTGACAGGAGAACTTATGGCTACACCTTC
clone size: few; V gene: TRBV5-1; D gene: TRBD1; J gene: TRBJ1-1; CDR3 protein: CASSRGDSLMNTEAFF; CDR3 DNA: TGCGCCAGCAGCCGAGGGGACAGCCTTATGAACACTGAAGCTTTCTTT
clone size: .; V gene: TRBV3-1/TRBV3-2; D gene: TRBD2; J gene: TRBJ2-3; CDR3 protein: CASSQDPVGGSDTQYF; CDR3 DNA: TGTGCCAGCAGCCAAGATCCAGTCGGGGGGTCAGATACGCAGTATTTT
clone size: .; V gene: TRBV5-6; D gene: TRBD1; J gene: TRBJ1-1; CDR3 protein: CASSTTGENTEAFF; CDR3 DNA: TGTGCCAGCAGTACCACAGGGGAGAACACTGAAGCTTTCTTT
clone size: .; V gene: TRBV11-2; D gene: TRBD2; J gene: TRBJ2-7; CDR3 protein: CASSLPTSGRAGYEQYF; CDR3 DNA: TGTGCCAGCAGCTTACCGACTAGCGGGAGGGCCGGCTACGAGCAGTACTTC
clone size: .; V gene: TRBV7-2; D gene: TRBD2; J gene: TRBJ2-1; CDR3 protein: CASSLSGGGGHNEQFF; CDR3 DNA: TGTGCCAGCAGCTTAAGTGGGGGGGGTGGACACAATGAGCAGTTCTTC
clone size: .; V gene: TRBV28; D gene: .; J gene: TRBJ1-6; CDR3 protein: CAIHSGQNNSPLHF; CDR3 DNA: TGTGCCATCCATTCGGGACAAAATAATTCACCCCTCCACTTT
clone size: .; V gene: TRBV28; D gene: .; J gene: TRBJ2-5; CDR3 protein: CASEGHLGPGRETQYF; CDR3 DNA: TGTGCCAGCGAGGGTCATCTGGGCCCAGGCCGAGAGACCCAGTACTTC
clone size: .; V gene: TRBV18; D gene: .; J gene: TRBJ2-6; CDR3 protein: CASSPSTGLRGANVLTF; CDR3 DNA: TGTGCCAGCTCACCATCCACAGGGTTAAGAGGGGCCAACGTCCTGACTTTC
clone size: .; V gene: TRBV30; D gene: .; J gene: TRBJ1-1; CDR3 protein: CAWSENRNTEAFF; CDR3 DNA: TGTGCCTGGAGTGAAAACAGGAACACTGAAGCTTTCTTT